This T cell receptor beta chain came from a study of PD-L1 blockade in urothelial cancer. This clone has a single count. No antigen is known for it. Profiling relied on immunoSEQ multiplex PCR, and the TCRdb table lists in-frame clones only, not all of them. The table has tens of thousands of clones, about 90% seen once; the top ten hold 1.5% to 2%. Documented time point: pretreatment peripheral blood. Individual patients had between 1 and 8 samples, taken pretreatment and on-treatment. Study findings and constraints: It was durable-benefit patients whose tumor-associated blood clones expanded more at 3 weeks.

J gave up 7 bases and V 4 bases, and 6 bases lay outside the gene matches. Germline V lookup: CDR1 SNHLY, CDR2 FYNNEI. The CDR3 sequence is 14 residues long. The sequence was collected from a man in his 60s with urothelial cancer. Here the sequenced sample was PBMCs, taken around atezolizumab (anti-PD-L1) treatment. The chain recombines TRBV2 with TRBJ1-2, with TRBD1 identical over 10 bases. The CDR3 bases are TGTGCCAGCAGTGGACTGGGGACAGGGGTTGGCTACACCTTC. It translates to CASSGLGTGVGYTF.